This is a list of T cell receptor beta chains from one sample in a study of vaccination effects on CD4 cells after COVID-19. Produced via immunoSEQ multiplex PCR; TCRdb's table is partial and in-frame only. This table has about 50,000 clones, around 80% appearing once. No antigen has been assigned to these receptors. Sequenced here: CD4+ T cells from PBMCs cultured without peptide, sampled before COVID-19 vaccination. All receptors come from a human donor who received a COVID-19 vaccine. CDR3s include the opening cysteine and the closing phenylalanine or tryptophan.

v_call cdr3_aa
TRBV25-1 CASSEGGFSGANVLTF
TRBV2 CASNLQGLGTEAFF
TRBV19 CASSFSQTANEKLFF
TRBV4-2 CASSQPDRYTGELFF
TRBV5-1 CASSLRDLREKLFF
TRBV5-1 CASSLASSYNEQFF
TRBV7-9 CASSLMGLVPGELFF
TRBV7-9 CASSLVGSGHSYEKLFF
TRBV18 CASSPGQGGSYGYTF
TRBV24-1 CATSDGGTGLQETQYF
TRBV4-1 CASSQLNLGFQETQYF
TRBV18 CASSLSGAPEANTGELFF
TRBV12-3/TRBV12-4 CASSLIGGTEAFF
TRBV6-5 CASSLRTGRIQYF
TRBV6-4 CASSALASRETQYF
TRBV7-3 CASSPGGRDIQYF
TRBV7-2 CASSLTGTSGSYNEQFF
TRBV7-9 CASSLTTSYNSPLHF
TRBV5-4 CASSSTGAETQYF
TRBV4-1 CASSQEGGLNTEAFF
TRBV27 CASSYSRTETQYF
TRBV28 CASSYALAGYTF
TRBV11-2 CASSLGVWGRGLGELFF
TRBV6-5 CASSYSRSLSNSPLHF
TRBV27 CASRDRDREKLFF
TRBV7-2 CASSPGTEETQYF
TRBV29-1 CSVKPGGLNYNEQFF
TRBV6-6 CASHLANTGELFF
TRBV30 CAGTEVSVDSPLHF
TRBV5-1 CASSLRDRGQETQYF
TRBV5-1 CASSLEHREAETQYF
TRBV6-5 CASSRQVNSGNTIYF
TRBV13 CASSPSQLLTGELFF
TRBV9 CARCTGTASNYGYTF
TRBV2 CASSERVSGGTDTQYF
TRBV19 CASSAGQGAFGPQHF
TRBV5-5 CASSLGHSNQPQHF
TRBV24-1 CATSDSGTGNTEAFF
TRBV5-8 CASSLEGGGQPQHF
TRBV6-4 CASRGGNYGYTF
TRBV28 CASSLHSNQPQHF
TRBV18 CASSPGQGANSPLHF
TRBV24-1 CATSPGQKNYGYTF
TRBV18 CASSPLGGRQSEKLFF
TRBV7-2 CASSPRQGARIKDTEAFF
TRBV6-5 CASRAGTDTQYF
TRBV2 CASQNTEAFF
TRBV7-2 CASSLVGIEGYTF
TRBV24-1 CATSDPGTQAGYTF
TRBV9 CASSPQGGRYNEQFF
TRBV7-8 CASSLERTGPYGYTF
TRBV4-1 CASSQVGTGPAQPQHF